One and the same sample provided the 15 T cell receptor beta chains below, sequenced in a study of T cell responses to AZD1222 COVID-19 vaccine. TCRdb keeps only in-frame clones here, not all; method: immunoSEQ multiplex PCR. In the table there are over 100,000 clones, approximately 91% of which are singletons. The sequences come from peripheral blood, collected on day 0 of AZD1222 vaccination. The receptor set was obtained from an adult in good health.

This chain links TRBV4-1 with TRBJ1-6; 9 bases are a match to TRBD1. The germline CDR1 and CDR2 sequences are MGHRA and YSYEKL. The CDR3 extends over 18 amino acids. V was pared by 4 bases and J by 8 bases, with 15 bases of the junction left unmatched. CDR3 sequence reads: CASSPTIVQGARHSPLHF. The CDR3 bases are TGCGCCAGCAGCCCTACAATTGTACAGGGGGCTAGGCATTCACCCCTCCACTTT.

This clone came up a few times. The J gene is TRBJ1-3, the V gene TRBV13; no definite D call. Looked up from germline, CDR1 is PRHDT and CDR2 is FYEKMQ (reference sequence). Trimming pared 5 bases from V and 4 bases from J, leaving 15 bases between. The CDR3 has 15 amino acids. CDR3 DNA sequence: TGTGCCAGCAGCCCCCGCGGGTTTGAGGGAAACACCATATATTTT. As protein: CASSPRGFEGNTIYF.

This clone has a single count. The chain combines TRBV30 with TRBJ1-1, with D perhaps matching TRBD1 (6 bases). The CDR3 totals 15 residues. Germline V gene data show CDR1 as GTSNPN and CDR2 as SVGIG (reference sequence). Trimming left V 7 bases short and J 4 bases short, with 22 bases between. DNA of the CDR3: TGTGCCTTCACCAGCGGGCAGGGGAGATTCACTGAAGCTTTCTTT. This encodes CAFTSGQGRFTEAFF. The full variable domain, completed using reference TRBV30 and TRBJ1-1, is SQTIHQWPATLVQPVGSPLSLECTVEGTSNPNLYWYRQAAGRGLQLLFYSVGIGQISSEVPQNLSASRPQDRQFILSSKKLLLSDSGFYLCAFTSGQGRFTEAFFGQGTRLTVV.

This clone was observed once. This rearrangement joins TRBV5-6 to TRBJ1-2; 7 bases are a match to TRBD1. V lost 4 bases and J lost 4; bases outside the gene matches: 4. The CDR3 runs 13 residues. Per the germline V gene, CDR1 is SGHDT and CDR2 is YYEEEE. The CDR3 region has the DNA TGTGCCAGCAGCATGGGGACAGTCTATGGCTACACCTTC. Translated: CASSMGTVYGYTF. The full variable domain, in which reference TRBV5-6 and TRBJ1-2 provide the parts outside the CDR3, is DAGVTQSPTHLIKTRGQQVTLRCSPKSGHDTVSWYQQALGQGPQFIFQYYEEEERQRGNFPDRFSGHQFPNYSSELNVNALLLGDSALYLCASSMGTVYGYTFGSGTRLTVV.

This chain joins TRBV7-3 and TRBJ2-2; 7 positions match TRBD1. In germline, CDR1 is SGHTA, CDR2 FQGTGA. V trimming: 5 bases; J trimming: 0 bases; junction bases outside the gene matches: 6. The CDR3 covers 16 residues. Here the CDR3 reads CASSATGDPNTGELFF. CDR3 coding DNA: TGTGCCAGCAGCGCAACAGGGGACCCGAACACCGGGGAGCTGTTTTTT.

The J gene is TRBJ2-2, the V gene TRBV6-6; the D call may be TRBD1 or TRBD2 (5 bases each). The length of the CDR3 is 14 residues. V was shortened by 7 bases and J by 5 bases, with 14 bases between the two germline ends. Looked up from germline, CDR1 is MNHNY and CDR2 is SVGAGI (reference sequence). CDR3: CASNEPRGTGELFF. CDR3 sequence (DNA): TGTGCCAGCAACGAACCGAGGGGAACCGGGGAGCTGTTTTTT.

The rearrangement joins TRBV7-2 to TRBJ1-4; the D is unclear. Trimming shortened V by 8 bases and J by 7 bases, and 14 bases separated the two germline ends. The CDR3 is 13 amino acids. Germline V gives CDR1 SGHTA, CDR2 FQGNSA. The CDR3 spells CASAKGRAEKLFF. The DNA of the CDR3 is TGTGCCAGCGCGAAAGGGAGGGCTGAAAAACTGTTTTTT.

The CDR3 here is CASSPGANVLTF. The CDR3 region has the DNA TGTGCCAGCAGCCCTGGGGCCAACGTCCTGACTTTC. The V gene is TRBV12-3 or TRBV12-4, the J gene TRBJ2-6; no clear D gene. This CDR3 region has 12 residues. The V and J ends lost 6 bases and 2 bases respectively, with 2 bases between them.

This clone was detected only a few times. The V call is TRBV5-1, the J call TRBJ1-1, with TRBD1 matching 11 bases. V lost 0 bases and J lost 0; bases outside the gene matches: 4. This CDR3 is 17 amino acids long. Germline CDR1 is SGHRS and CDR2 is YFSETQ. The CDR3 sequence: CASSLAGQGAMNTEAFF. DNA of the CDR3: TGCGCCAGCAGCTTGGCCGGACAGGGGGCGATGAACACTGAAGCTTTCTTT.

The V and J genes are TRBV7-2 and TRBJ1-2, with 8 bases identical to TRBD1. J was trimmed by 6 bases and V by 5 bases; bases with no gene match: 14. Looked up from germline, CDR1 is SGHTA and CDR2 is FQGNSA. This CDR3 contains 16 residues. CDR3 in DNA: TGTGCCAGCAGCACGCAGGGGGCATCCCTAGAAGATGGCTACACCTTC. It yields the protein CASSTQGASLEDGYTF.

The chain carries TRBV24-1 and TRBJ2-1; the match to TRBD2 covers 8 bases. This CDR3 region has 15 residues. The V gene's germline CDR1 is KGHDR and CDR2 SFDVKD. V lost 4 bases and J lost 4; bases outside the gene matches: 5. The CDR3 is CATSDPGLGYNEQFF. The CDR3 DNA sequence: TGTGCCACCAGTGACCCGGGACTAGGGTACAATGAGCAGTTCTTC.

The CDR3 loop reads CASSLNRNTIYF. The CDR3, as DNA: TGTGCCAGCAGTTTAAACCGAAACACCATATATTTT. The chain has TRBV12-3 or TRBV12-4 and TRBJ1-3, with D unclear. The length of the CDR3 is 12 residues. V was clipped by 2 bases and J by 5 bases, with 4 bases between them.

The J gene is TRBJ1-5, the V gene TRBV15; perhaps TRBD1 as D (5 bases). The CDR3 consists of 16 residues. V dropped 0 bases and J dropped 7 bases, with 16 bases sitting between them. CDR1 LNHNV and CDR2 YYDKDF come from the germline V gene (reference sequence). This CDR3 is CATSRDHVGAGQPQHF. The DNA for the CDR3 is TGTGCCACCAGCAGAGATCACGTAGGGGCGGGACAGCCCCAGCATTTT. Together with reference TRBV15 and TRBJ1-5, the CDR3 gives the full variable domain: DAMVIQNPRYQVTQFGKPVTLSCSQTLNHNVMYWYQQKSSQAPKLLFHYYDKDFNNEADTPDNFQSRRPNTSFCFLDIRSPGLGDTAMYLCATSRDHVGAGQPQHFGDGTRLSIL.

This clone occurred once. This chain joins TRBV4-2 and TRBJ2-7; D is perhaps TRBD2 (5 bases). Germline V CDR1 and CDR2: LGHNA, YNFKEQ. The CDR3 length is 14 residues. V was clipped by 1 base and J by 0 bases, with 7 bases between them. CDR3 loop: CASSQGTSSYEQYF. The CDR3 region has the DNA TGTGCCAGCAGCCAAGGCACTAGCTCCTACGAGCAGTACTTC.

This clone appeared once. CDR3 nucleotide sequence: TGTGCCAGCAGCGTAACCGGGACACCTTCCTACGAGCAGTACTTC. Its translation: CASSVTGTPSYEQYF. The J gene is TRBJ2-7, the V gene TRBV9, with D tentatively TRBD1 (6 bases). CDR3 length: 15 amino acids. The germline gives CDR1 SGDLS, CDR2 YYNGEE. V lost 1 base and J lost 1, with 12 bases in between.